These 11 T cell receptor beta chains share one sample of origin, sequenced in a study of shared clonotypes between healthy human individuals. Profiling relied on immunoSEQ multiplex PCR, and the TCRdb table lists in-frame clones only, not all of them. The sample shows about 1.1 million clones, about 84% of them seen only once. The material sequenced was memory CD4+ T cells from PBMCs. Subset defined: CD45RA-negative fraction. Receptor source: a man between 18 and 29 years old in good health. Some clones in this sample may be carry-over from other donors' samples.

V is TRBV6-6 and J is TRBJ2-2; 7 bases are a match to TRBD1. The junction had 9 bases not matched to a gene; V was cut back by 6 bases and J by 5 bases. In germline, CDR1 is MNHNY, CDR2 SVGAGI (reference sequence). This CDR3 has 15 amino acids. The CDR3 DNA sequence: TGTGCCAGCAGCTCGCGACAGGGTTGGACCGGGGAGCTGTTTTTT. It codes for CASSSRQGWTGELFF.

The CDR3 loop is CASSRTGKSGETQYF. CDR3 in DNA: TGTGCCAGCAGCCGGACAGGGAAGAGCGGAGAGACCCAGTACTTC. The J gene is TRBJ2-5, the V gene TRBV5-6; 8 bases are a match to TRBD1. After removal of 4 bases from V and 4 bases from J, the junction contained 9 bases not matched to a gene. The germline V gene encodes CDR1 SGHDT and CDR2 YYEEEE. The CDR3 loop spans 15 amino acids.

This clone was detected only once. V gene TRBV19 combines with J gene TRBJ2-7; tentatively, D is TRBD1 (7 bases). Germline V CDR1 and CDR2: LNHDA, SQIVND (reference sequence). The CDR3 length is 14 residues. V was shortened by 5 bases and J by 5 bases, with 16 bases between the two germline ends. CDR3 in amino acids: CASSVGSRGDEQYF. The CDR3 nucleotides read TGTGCCAGTAGTGTCGGATCCAGGGGGGACGAGCAGTACTTC.

The chain joins TRBV5-5 to TRBJ1-2; D gene ambiguous. This CDR3 region has 14 residues. Germline CDR1 is SGHKS and CDR2 is YYEKEE (reference sequence). V lost 0 bases and J lost 2, with 8 bases in between. The CDR3 spells CASSLDRANYGYTF. CDR3 DNA: TGTGCCAGCAGCTTGGACCGGGCCAACTATGGCTACACCTTC. Based on the CDR3 plus reference TRBV5-5 and TRBJ1-2, the full variable domain is DAGVTQSPTHLIKTRGQQVTLRCSPISGHKSVSWYQQVLGQGPQFIFQYYEKEERGRGNFPDRFSARQFPNYSSELNVNALLLGDSALYLCASSLDRANYGYTFGSGTRLTVV.

The chain has TRBV2 and TRBJ2-7, with 8 bases fitting TRBD2. Germline CDR1 SNHLY, CDR2 FYNNEI. V was clipped by 6 bases and J by 0 bases; unmatched bases: 10. This CDR3 comprises 16 residues. This chain's CDR3 is CASRIRLAQSSYEQYF. As DNA, the CDR3 is TGTGCCAGCAGAATACGACTAGCGCAAAGCTCCTACGAGCAGTACTTC.

This clone appeared a few times. Other DNA sequences in the sample encode the same CDR3. The chain has TRBV19 and TRBJ1-5; D perhaps matches TRBD1 (6 bases). CDR3 size: 14 residues. Trimming took off 3 bases at V and 4 bases at J, with 10 bases between the two ends. Looked up from germline, CDR1 is LNHDA and CDR2 is SQIVND (reference sequence). The CDR3 nucleotides are TGTGCCAGTAGTATCGGACAGTCTAATCAGCCCCAGCATTTT. As protein: CASSIGQSNQPQHF.

The chain links TRBV30 to TRBJ2-5, with 7 nucleotides matching TRBD1. The J call may be in error: the DNA end matches TRBJ2-7 better. CDR3 length equals 14 residues. From germline, CDR1 is GTSNPN and CDR2 SVGIG (reference sequence). CDR3 region: CAWSGGQDPYEQYF. In DNA, the CDR3 is TGTGCCTGGAGTGGTGGACAGGACCCCTACGAGCAGTACTTC.

V and J are TRBV20-1 and TRBJ2-5; perhaps TRBD2 as D (5 bases). The CDR3 has 11 residues. Germline CDR1 is DFQATT and CDR2 is SNEGSKA (reference sequence). CDR3 region: CSGEFQETQYF. The DNA for the CDR3 is TGCAGCGGGGAATTCCAAGAGACCCAGTACTTC.

The chain employs TRBV18 and TRBJ2-7, with unresolved D. With 0 bases removed from V and 5 bases from J, the gap between germline ends came to 23 bases. Germline assignment: CDR1 KGHSH and CDR2 LQKENI. This CDR3 is 18 amino acids long. The CDR3 DNA follows: TGTGCCAGCTCACCACCGGGTCGGCGGCAAGGTAACATCCACGAGCAGTACTTC. It codes for CASSPPGRRQGNIHEQYF.

The CDR3, as DNA: TGTGCCAGCAGCCCCAGCGGGAGTTTCACCGGGGAGCTGTTTTTT. Encoded protein: CASSPSGSFTGELFF. V gene TRBV5-4 combines with J gene TRBJ2-2, with 8 nucleotides matching TRBD2. Germline lookup yields CDR1 SGHNT and CDR2 YYREEE (reference sequence). The ends lost 4 bases at V and 4 bases at J; junction bases unmatched: 6. The CDR3 length is 15 residues.

V gene TRBV18 combines with J gene TRBJ2-2; possible D gene TRBD2, 6 bases. V lost 0 bases to trimming and J lost 6 bases, with 14 bases between them. Germline V gene lookup returns CDR1 KGHSH and CDR2 LQKENI. The CDR3 spans 16 residues. This CDR3 reads CASSPPRPRGAGELFF. DNA of the CDR3: TGTGCCAGCTCACCACCGCGGCCTCGCGGGGCCGGGGAGCTGTTTTTT.